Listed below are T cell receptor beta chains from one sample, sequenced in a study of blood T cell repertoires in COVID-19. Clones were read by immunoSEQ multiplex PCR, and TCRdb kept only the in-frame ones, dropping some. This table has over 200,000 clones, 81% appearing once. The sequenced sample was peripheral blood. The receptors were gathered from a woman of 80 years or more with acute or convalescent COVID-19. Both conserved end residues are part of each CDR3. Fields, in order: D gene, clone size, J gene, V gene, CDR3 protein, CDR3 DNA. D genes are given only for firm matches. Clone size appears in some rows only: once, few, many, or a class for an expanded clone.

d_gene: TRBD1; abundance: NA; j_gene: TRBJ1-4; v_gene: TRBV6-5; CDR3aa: CASRTGNNEKLFF; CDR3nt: TGTGCCAGTAGGACAGGGAACAATGAAAAACTGTTTTTT
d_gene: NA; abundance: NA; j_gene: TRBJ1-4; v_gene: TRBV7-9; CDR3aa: CASSQRTENEKLFF; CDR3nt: TGTGCCAGCAGCCAACGGACAGAGAATGAAAAACTGTTTTTT
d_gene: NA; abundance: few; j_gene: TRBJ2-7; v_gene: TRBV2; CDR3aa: CASSINYEQYF; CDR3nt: TGTGCCAGCAGCATCAACTACGAGCAGTACTTC
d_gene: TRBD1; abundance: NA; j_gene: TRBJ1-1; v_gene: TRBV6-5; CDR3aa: CASARGLMNTEAFF; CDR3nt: TGTGCCAGCGCCAGGGGGCTTATGAACACTGAAGCTTTCTTT
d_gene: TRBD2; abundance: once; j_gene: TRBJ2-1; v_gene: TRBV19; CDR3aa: CATKRGGPYNEQFF; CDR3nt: TGTGCCACAAAACGGGGGGGCCCCTACAATGAGCAGTTCTTC
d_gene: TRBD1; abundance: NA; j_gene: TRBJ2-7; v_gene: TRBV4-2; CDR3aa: CASSQPNRGYEQYF; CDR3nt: TGTGCCAGCAGCCAACCTAACAGGGGATACGAGCAGTACTTC
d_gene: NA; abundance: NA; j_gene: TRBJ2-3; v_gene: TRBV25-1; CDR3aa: CASSEGSSLSTDTQYF; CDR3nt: TGTGCCAGCAGTGAGGGGAGCAGTCTTAGCACAGATACGCAGTATTTT
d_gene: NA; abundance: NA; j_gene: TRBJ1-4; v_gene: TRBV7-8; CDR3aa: CASRPRGRTNEKLFF; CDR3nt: TGTGCCAGCAGACCCAGGGGAAGAACTAATGAAAAACTGTTTTTT
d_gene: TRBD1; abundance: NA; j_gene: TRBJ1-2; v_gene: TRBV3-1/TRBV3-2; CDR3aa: CASSRTGSNYGYTF; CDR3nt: TGTGCCAGCAGCCGGACAGGGTCTAACTATGGCTACACCTTC
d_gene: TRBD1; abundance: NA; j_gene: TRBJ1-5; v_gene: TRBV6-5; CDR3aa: CASRGTVNQPQHF; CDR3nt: TGTGCCAGCAGAGGGACAGTTAATCAGCCCCAGCATTTT
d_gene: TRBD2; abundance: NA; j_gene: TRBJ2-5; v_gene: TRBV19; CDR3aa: CASSSGRASETQYF; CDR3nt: TGTGCCAGTAGTAGCGGGAGGGCCTCGGAGACCCAGTACTTC
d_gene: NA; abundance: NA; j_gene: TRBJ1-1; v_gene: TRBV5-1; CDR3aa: CASSQHENTEAFF; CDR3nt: TGCGCCAGCAGCCAACATGAGAACACTGAAGCTTTCTTT
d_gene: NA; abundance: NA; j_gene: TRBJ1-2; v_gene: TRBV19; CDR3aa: CASSMQGNYGYTF; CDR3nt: TGTGCCAGTAGTATGCAGGGGAACTATGGCTACACCTTC
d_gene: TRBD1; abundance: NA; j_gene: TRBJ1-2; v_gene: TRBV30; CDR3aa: CASPGTATRRGYTF; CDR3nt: TGTGCCTCGCCGGGGACAGCAACCCGTAGAGGCTACACCTTC
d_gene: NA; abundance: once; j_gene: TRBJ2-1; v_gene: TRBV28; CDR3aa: CASSLVADYNEQFF; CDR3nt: TGTGCCAGCAGTCTGGTAGCGGACTACAATGAGCAGTTCTTC
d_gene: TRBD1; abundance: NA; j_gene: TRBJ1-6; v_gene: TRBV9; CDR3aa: CASGPGTGARESPLHF; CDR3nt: TGTGCCAGCGGACCCGGGACAGGGGCGCGGGAGTCACCCCTCCACTTT
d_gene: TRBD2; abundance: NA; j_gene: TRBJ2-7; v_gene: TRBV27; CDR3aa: CASSLSVPLAGYSYEQYF; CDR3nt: TGTGCCAGCAGTTTATCCGTACCTCTAGCGGGATACTCCTACGAGCAGTACTTC
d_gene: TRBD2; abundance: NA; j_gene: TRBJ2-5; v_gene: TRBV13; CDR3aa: CASSPRGGRETQYF; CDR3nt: TGTGCCAGCAGCCCCCGCGGGGGGCGGGAGACCCAGTACTTC
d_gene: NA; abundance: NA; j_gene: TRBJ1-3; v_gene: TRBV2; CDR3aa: CASSEIQNSGNTIYF; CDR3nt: TGTGCCAGCAGTGAAATCCAGAACTCTGGAAACACCATATATTTT
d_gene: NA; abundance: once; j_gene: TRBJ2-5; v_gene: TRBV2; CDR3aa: CASSPPRAETQETQYF; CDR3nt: TGTGCCAGCAGTCCCCCCCGAGCGGAGACCCAAGAGACCCAGTACTTC
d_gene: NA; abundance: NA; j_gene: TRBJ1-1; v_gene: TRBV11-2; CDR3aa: CASSWAGNTEAFF; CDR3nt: TGTGCCAGCAGCTGGGCAGGGAACACTGAAGCTTTCTTT
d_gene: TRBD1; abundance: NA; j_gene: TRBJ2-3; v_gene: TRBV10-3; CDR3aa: CAIKGATGPTDTQYF; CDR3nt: TGTGCCATCAAAGGCGCGACAGGGCCCACAGATACGCAGTATTTT
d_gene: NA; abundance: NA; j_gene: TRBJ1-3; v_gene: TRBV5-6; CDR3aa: CASSLERSGNTIYF; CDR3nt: TGTGCCAGCAGCTTGGAGCGCTCTGGAAACACCATATATTTT
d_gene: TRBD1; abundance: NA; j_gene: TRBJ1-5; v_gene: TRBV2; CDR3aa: CASSEAPGQGSNQPQHF; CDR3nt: TGTGCCAGCAGTGAAGCGCCCGGACAGGGCTCCAATCAGCCCCAGCATTTT